The clone carrying this TCR beta chain has a single count. The CDR3 spans 14 residues. The V gene's germline CDR1 is GTSNPN and CDR2 SVGIG (reference sequence). V dropped 3 bases and J dropped 4; count of bases not matched to a gene: 5. The data were obtained in a study of blood T cell repertoires in COVID-19. As handled by the study authors: Amplification of reference gene primers provided the estimated nucleated cell counts. Assay used: immunoSEQ multiplex PCR; TCRdb lists only in-frame clones, some missing. V and J calls and clone size are given by that table; D and trimming were obtained from the DNA. The sample lists roughly 120,000 clones, around 89% occurring once.

The chain combines TRBV30 with TRBJ1-4; 7 bases map to TRBD1. What was sequenced was peripheral blood. The sequence was obtained from a man aged 70-80 years with active or convalescent COVID-19. CDR3 in DNA: TGTGCCTGGAGGAAAGGACAGGTTAATGAAAAACTGTTTTTT. Encoded protein: CAWRKGQVNEKLFF.